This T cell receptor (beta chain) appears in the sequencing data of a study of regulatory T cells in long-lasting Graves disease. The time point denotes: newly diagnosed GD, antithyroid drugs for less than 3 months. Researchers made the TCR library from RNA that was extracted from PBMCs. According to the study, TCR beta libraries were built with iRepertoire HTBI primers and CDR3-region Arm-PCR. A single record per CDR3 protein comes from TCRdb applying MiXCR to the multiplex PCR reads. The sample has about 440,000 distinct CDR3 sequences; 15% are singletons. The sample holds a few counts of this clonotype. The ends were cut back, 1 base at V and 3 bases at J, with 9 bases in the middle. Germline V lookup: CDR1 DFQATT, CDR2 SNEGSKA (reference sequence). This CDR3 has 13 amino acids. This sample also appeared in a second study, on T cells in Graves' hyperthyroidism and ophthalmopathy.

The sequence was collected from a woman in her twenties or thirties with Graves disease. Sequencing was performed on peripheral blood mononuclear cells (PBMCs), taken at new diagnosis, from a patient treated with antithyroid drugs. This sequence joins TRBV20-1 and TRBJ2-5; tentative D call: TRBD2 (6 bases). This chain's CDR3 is CSARGTTKETQYF. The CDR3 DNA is TGCAGTGCTAGAGGGACTACCAAAGAGACCCAGTACTTC.